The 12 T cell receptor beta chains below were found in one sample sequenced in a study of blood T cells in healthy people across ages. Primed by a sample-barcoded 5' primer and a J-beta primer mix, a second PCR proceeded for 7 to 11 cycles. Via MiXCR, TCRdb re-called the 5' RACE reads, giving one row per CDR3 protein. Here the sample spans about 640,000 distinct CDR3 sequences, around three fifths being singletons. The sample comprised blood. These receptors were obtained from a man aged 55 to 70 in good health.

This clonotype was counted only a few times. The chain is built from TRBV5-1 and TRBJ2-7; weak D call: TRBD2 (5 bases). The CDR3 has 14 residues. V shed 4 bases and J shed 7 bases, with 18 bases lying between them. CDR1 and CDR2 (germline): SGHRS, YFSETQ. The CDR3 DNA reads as TGCGCCAGCAGCCCAGGAATTCTATCGGGGGAGCAGTACTTC. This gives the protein CASSPGILSGEQYF.

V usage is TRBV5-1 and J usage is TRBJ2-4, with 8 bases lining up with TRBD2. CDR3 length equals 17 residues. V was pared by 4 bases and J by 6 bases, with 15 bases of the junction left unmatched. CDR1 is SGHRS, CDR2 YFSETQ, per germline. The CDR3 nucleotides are TGCGCCAGCAGCCCCCGGGGGGGACTCACGTCGGGAAACATTCAGTACTTC. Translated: CASSPRGGLTSGNIQYF.

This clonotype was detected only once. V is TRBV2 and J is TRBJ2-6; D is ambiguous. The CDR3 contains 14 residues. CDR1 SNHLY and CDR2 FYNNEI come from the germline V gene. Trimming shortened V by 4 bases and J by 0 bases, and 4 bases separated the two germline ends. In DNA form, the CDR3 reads TGTGCCAGCAGTGCTCACTCTGGGGCCAACGTCCTGACTTTC. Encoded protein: CASSAHSGANVLTF.

The CDR3 DNA follows: TGTGCCAGCAGCGCAATAACTAGTTACGAGCAGTACTTC. Translation: CASSAITSYEQYF. The chain recombines TRBV7-8 with TRBJ2-5; D perhaps matches TRBD2 (5 bases). The J call may be faulty, since TRBJ2-7 better matches the DNA end. This CDR3 has 13 amino acids. The germline gives CDR1 SGHVS, CDR2 FQNEAQ.

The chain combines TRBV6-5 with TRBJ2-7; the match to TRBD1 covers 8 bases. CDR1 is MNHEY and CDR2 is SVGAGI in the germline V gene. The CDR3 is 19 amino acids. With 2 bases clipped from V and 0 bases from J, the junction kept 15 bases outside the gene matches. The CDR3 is CASSYPRTGKVHFSYEQYF. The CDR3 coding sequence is TGTGCCAGCAGTTACCCGAGGACAGGGAAGGTCCATTTCTCCTACGAGCAGTACTTC.

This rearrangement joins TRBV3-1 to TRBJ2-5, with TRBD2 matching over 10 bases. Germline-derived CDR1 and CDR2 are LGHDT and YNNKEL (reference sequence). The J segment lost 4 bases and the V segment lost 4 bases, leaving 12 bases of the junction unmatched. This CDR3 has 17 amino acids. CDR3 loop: CASSPFPPAGGGETQYF. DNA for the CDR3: TGTGCCAGCAGCCCCTTTCCCCCAGCGGGGGGGGGAGAGACCCAGTACTTC.

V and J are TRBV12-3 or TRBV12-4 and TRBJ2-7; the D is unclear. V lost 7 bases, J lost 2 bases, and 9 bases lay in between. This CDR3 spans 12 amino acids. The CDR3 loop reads CASTNRAYEQYF. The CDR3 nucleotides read TGTGCCAGCACAAACCGGGCCTACGAGCAGTACTTC.

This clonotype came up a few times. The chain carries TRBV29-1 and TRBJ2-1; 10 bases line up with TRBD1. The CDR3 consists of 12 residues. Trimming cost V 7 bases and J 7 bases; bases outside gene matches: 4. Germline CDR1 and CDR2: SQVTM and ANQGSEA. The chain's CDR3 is CSEGTGENEQFF. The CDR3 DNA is TGCAGCGAAGGGACAGGGGAGAATGAGCAGTTCTTC.

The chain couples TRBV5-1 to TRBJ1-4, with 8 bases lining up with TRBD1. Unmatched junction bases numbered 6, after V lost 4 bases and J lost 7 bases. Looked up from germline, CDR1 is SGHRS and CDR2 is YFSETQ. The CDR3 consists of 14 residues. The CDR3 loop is CASSHGTGSEKLFF. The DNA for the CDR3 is TGCGCCAGCAGCCATGGGACAGGATCTGAAAAACTGTTTTTT.

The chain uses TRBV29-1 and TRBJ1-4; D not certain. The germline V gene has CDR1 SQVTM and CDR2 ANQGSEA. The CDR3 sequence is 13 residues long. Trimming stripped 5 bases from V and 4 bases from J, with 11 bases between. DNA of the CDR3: TGCAGCGTTACGACCAGATTTAATGAAAAACTGTTTTTT. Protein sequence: CSVTTRFNEKLFF.

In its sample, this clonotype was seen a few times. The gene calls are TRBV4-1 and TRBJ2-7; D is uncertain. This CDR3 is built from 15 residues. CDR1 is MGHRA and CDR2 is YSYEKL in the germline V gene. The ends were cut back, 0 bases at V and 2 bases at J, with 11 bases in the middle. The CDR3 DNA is TGCGCCAGCAGCCAAGATCCCGGTTTGACCTACGAGCAGTACTTC. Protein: CASSQDPGLTYEQYF.

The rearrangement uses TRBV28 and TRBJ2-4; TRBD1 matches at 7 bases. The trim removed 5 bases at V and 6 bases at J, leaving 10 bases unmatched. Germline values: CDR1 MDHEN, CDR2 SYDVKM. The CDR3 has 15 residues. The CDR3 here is CASSPRQGGRNIQYF. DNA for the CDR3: TGTGCCAGCAGTCCAAGACAGGGTGGGAGAAACATTCAGTACTTC.